This is a list of T cell receptor beta chains from one sample in a study of T-cell reconstitution after alpha-beta-depleted transplantation in children. TCRdb reanalysed the PCR reads using MiXCR and keeps one entry per CDR3 protein. This table holds about 400,000 distinct CDR3 sequences, about a fifth found once. The sequenced sample was PBMCs from the stem cell graft donor, obtained from the stem cell graft. All receptors derive from a human donor who donated a stem cell graft to a child with acute myeloid leukemia. CDR3s include the opening cysteine and the closing phenylalanine or tryptophan. The D gene is left open where the match is weak. Not all rows give a size; the values are once, few, many and, for expanded clones, a class.

TRBV19,.,few,TRBJ2-2,TGTGCCAGTAATGGGGTGGAGAGCACCGGGGAGCTGTTTTTT,CASNGVESTGELFF
TRBV12-3/TRBV12-4,.,few,TRBJ2-3,TGTGCCAGCAGTTGGGTTACAGATACGCAGTATTTT,CASSWVTDTQYF
TRBV10-1,.,.,TRBJ2-5,TGCGCCAGCAGTGAGGCGAGGGCCACTGAGGGAGAGACCCAGTACTTC,CASSEARATEGETQYF
TRBV28,.,few,TRBJ2-1,TGTGCCAGCAGTTCTACAGCCTACAATGAGCAGTTCTTC,CASSSTAYNEQFF
TRBV24-1,TRBD1,.,TRBJ2-1,TGTGCCACCAGTGATCCCGGGACAGGAGACGTGGAGCAGTTCTTC,CATSDPGTGDVEQFF
TRBV25-1,.,.,TRBJ1-4,TGTGCCAGCAGTGAACGACAGGTCCCACAGGGTGAATGGGAAAAACTGTTTTTT,CASSERQVPQGEWEKLFF
TRBV28,.,.,TRBJ1-2,TGTGCCAGCAGTTTATTTTTGGCGGCAGGAGGGTATGGCTACACCTTC,CASSLFLAAGGYGYTF
TRBV29-1,TRBD1,.,TRBJ1-1,TGCAGCGTTGAAGATTCCGGGACAGGGTACACTGAAGCTTTCTTT,CSVEDSGTGYTEAFF
TRBV10-3,.,few,TRBJ1-4,TGTGCCATCAGTGCTACACCCCCCCGAGGGGAAAAACTGTTTTTT,CAISATPPRGEKLFF
TRBV19,TRBD1,.,TRBJ2-4,TGTGCCAGTAAGGACAGGGTGGCCAAAAACATTCAGTACTTC,CASKDRVAKNIQYF
TRBV3-1,.,.,TRBJ2-7,TGTGCCAGCAGCCAAGGACCAGCTACGGGGCAGTACTTC,CASSQGPATGQYF
TRBV20-1,.,few,TRBJ1-6,TGCAGTGCTAGACTCCTAAAGGGGGGGTCCGATAATAATTCACCCCTCCACTTT,CSARLLKGGSDNNSPLHF
TRBV20-1,.,.,TRBJ2-1,TGCAGTGCTCCGGACGCTCTAGGGGGGTACAATGAGCAGTTCTTC,CSAPDALGGYNEQFF
TRBV3-1,.,.,TRBJ2-3,TGTGCCAGCAGCCAAGATGGAGCCGGTTTTATTGGTACGCAGTATTTT,CASSQDGAGFIGTQYF
TRBV7-9,TRBD1,few,TRBJ2-7,TGTGCCAGCAGCTTAACCGGGACAGTAAACGAGCAGTACTTC,CASSLTGTVNEQYF
TRBV20-1,TRBD2,many,TRBJ2-1,TGCAGTGCTAGAGACCCAAATTTCGCGGGAGGCAATGAGCAGTTCTTC,CSARDPNFAGGNEQFF
TRBV27,TRBD1,.,TRBJ2-3,TGTGCCAGCAGTCGGGACAGACCCAGCACAGATACGCAGTATTTT,CASSRDRPSTDTQYF
TRBV20-1,.,many,TRBJ2-7,TGCAGTGCTCCCCACCCACCGTACGAGCAGTACTTC,CSAPHPPYEQYF
TRBV5-1,.,.,TRBJ2-3,TGCGCCAGCAGCCCCGATACGACAAGCACAGATACGCAGTATTTT,CASSPDTTSTDTQYF
TRBV20-1,.,many,TRBJ2-7,TGCAGCACAACTCGCGCCGGAAATTCCTACGAGCAGTACTTC,CSTTRAGNSYEQYF
TRBV7-9,TRBD1,few,TRBJ2-1,TGTGCCAGCAGCTCTAGTCCCGGGACAGGAGGCGGTGAGCAGTTCTTC,CASSSSPGTGGGEQFF
TRBV6-2/TRBV6-3,.,many,TRBJ1-5,TGTGCCAGCAGGTATAATAGCAATCAGCCCCAGCATTTT,CASRYNSNQPQHF
TRBV5-1,.,few,TRBJ2-5,TGCGCCAGCAGCTTGGTCGGGGGAGGGGGAACGGAGACCCAGTACTTC,CASSLVGGGGTETQYF
TRBV28,.,few,TRBJ1-1,TGTGCCAGCAGTTACAGGCCTGGAGGCACTGAAGCTTTCTTT,CASSYRPGGTEAFF
TRBV6-1,.,few,TRBJ1-5,TGTGCCAGCACTCCAAGAGTGATTAATCGGCAGCCCCAGCATTTT,CASTPRVINRQPQHF
TRBV5-5,.,once,TRBJ1-4,TGTGCCAGCAGACCCGTTGGGGGTCAGACTAATGAAAAACTGTTTTTT,CASRPVGGQTNEKLFF
TRBV24-1,.,.,TRBJ2-5,TGTGCCACCAGTGGGGAGGACAGTCACCAAGAGACCCAGTACTTC,CATSGEDSHQETQYF
TRBV27,.,few,TRBJ2-7,TGTGCCAGCAGTTACGGGGGCGCAGTGAACGGGAAGCAGTACTTC,CASSYGGAVNGKQYF
TRBV29-1,.,few,TRBJ1-2,TGCAGCGTTGAAGAGGGGGTCGGCTATGGCTACACCTTC,CSVEEGVGYGYTF
TRBV20-1,.,few,TRBJ2-5,TGCAGTGCTAGAGATCAGGCCAGGGAAGAGGAGACCCAGTACTTC,CSARDQAREEETQYF
TRBV4-2,TRBD1,.,TRBJ1-4,TGTGCCAGCAGCCAAGATCGAAGTAGGACCAGGGGGGAAAAACTGTTTTTT,CASSQDRSRTRGEKLFF
TRBV5-1,TRBD2,.,TRBJ2-3,TGCGCCAGCAGCTTACTCGGGACTAGCGGGAGAACAGATACGCAGTATTTT,CASSLLGTSGRTDTQYF
TRBV6-5,.,.,TRBJ1-1,TGTGCCAGCAGATTAGGTGTAATGAACACTGAAGCTTTCTTT,CASRLGVMNTEAFF
TRBV7-2,.,.,TRBJ2-5,TGTGCCAGCAGCTTAGGGCTGTACCGTAAGACCCAAGAGACCCAGTACTTC,CASSLGLYRKTQETQYF
TRBV7-9,TRBD2,.,TRBJ2-1,TGTGCCAGCAGCTCTCGACTAGCGGGAGTTATGAATGAGCAGTTCTTC,CASSSRLAGVMNEQFF
TRBV12-3/TRBV12-4,.,.,TRBJ2-3,TGTGCCAGCAGTTTACCCGACAGCCCTAGCACAGATACGCAGTATTTT,CASSLPDSPSTDTQYF
TRBV20-1,.,few,TRBJ1-1,TGCAGTGCTAGAGTACTGGGCTTCTACGTGGGGAACACTGAAGCTTTCTTT,CSARVLGFYVGNTEAFF
TRBV20-1,.,.,TRBJ1-2,TGCAGTGCTAGTGGGGGGCGCAGGGATTATGGCTACACCTTC,CSASGGRRDYGYTF
TRBV27,.,few,TRBJ2-7,TGTGCCAGCAGTTCCCCATCTAGCCCTACTTACGAGCAGTACTTC,CASSSPSSPTYEQYF
TRBV18,.,.,TRBJ2-5,TGTGCCAGCTGGGACGGTCCTCAAGAGACCCAGTACTTC,CASWDGPQETQYF
TRBV12-3/TRBV12-4,.,few,TRBJ2-1,TGTGCCAGCAGGGCGGTGGGCTACAATGAGCAGTTCTTC,CASRAVGYNEQFF
TRBV20-1,.,few,TRBJ2-7,TGCAGTGCTGAGAGTGGCAGCCAGTACTTC,CSAESGSQYF
TRBV5-1,TRBD2,few,TRBJ2-7,TGCGCCAGCAGCGTGACTAGCGGGTCGCACGAGCAGTACTTC,CASSVTSGSHEQYF
TRBV21-1,.,.,TRBJ2-7,TGTGCCAGCAGCAAAAGGCCAAGCGCGTACTTC,CASSKRPSAYF
TRBV24-1,TRBD1,.,TRBJ2-2,TGTGCCGCCTCAGGGGGCAAGGGCGGGGAGCTGTTTTTT,CAASGGKGGELFF
TRBV12-3/TRBV12-4,TRBD2,.,TRBJ2-3,TGTGCCAGCCGTACCTGGAACGGACTAGCGGGGAGTAGTGGCACAGATACGCAGTATTTT,CASRTWNGLAGSSGTDTQYF
TRBV24-1,.,.,TRBJ2-2,TGTGCCACCAGTGTAAGGGGAGAAACCGGGGAGCTGTTTTTT,CATSVRGETGELFF
TRBV2,.,.,TRBJ2-7,TGTGCCAGCAGTGAAGGGGGGGGGCGAGAGCAGTACTTC,CASSEGGGREQYF
TRBV15,.,few,TRBJ1-1,TGTGCCACCAGCCGAGGGAAGGAAGAAGCTTTCTTT,CATSRGKEEAFF